This T cell receptor beta chain was sequenced in a study of cytomegalovirus exposure and HLA in healthy donors (dated by TCRdb to 2016 to 2017). For the study in its entirety: According to a later analysis, one platform produced both the 100 to 150 validation repertoires and the roughly 650 repertoires of the first cohort. The study was designed to test whether signatures of past pathogen exposure could be identified by cataloging public T cell receptors. The study combined high-throughput TCR immunosequencing, statistical association of individual TCRs with disease status, and machine learning to predict cytomegalovirus infection status. A separate validation cohort of roughly 120 different subjects was used in addition to the roughly 620-subject first cohort. General study outcomes and caveats: Of the cluster scores, approximately 95% were above 0 in a later analysis, which found that TCRs clustered in the first cohort also tended to co-occur in the 90 to 150 validation repertoires. In vitro tests confirmed that three of the cytomegalovirus-associated TCR beta chains recognize cytomegalovirus antigens. The study gave a list of over 150 TCR beta chains associated with cytomegalovirus. While some public TCRs were present in many individuals, most TCR sequences turned up only very rarely across donors. The validation cohort had no HLA typing available for a later analysis, so co-occurrence within that cohort was assessed over all 120 or so repertoires. The authors suggested that the approach could potentially be extended to other disease states and immunological phenotypes. The classifier was reported to diagnose cytomegalovirus status with high specificity and sensitivity in both the original cohort and the validation cohort.

About this clone itself: No cognate antigen has been identified for it. No quality values exist for individual bases; no much larger clone is one base distant.

The donors were included in the validation cohort of 90 to 150 subjects, a group kept apart from the 666-subject first cohort. The CDR3 sequence holds 14 residues, the cysteine and phenylalanine included. The read is trimmed to its CDR3 DNA, 42 bases read in frame from base 1. CDR1 and CDR2 (SQVTM, ANQGSEA) derive from the germline V gene. After removal of 8 bases from V and 0 bases from J, the junction retains 9 bases not matched to a gene. Library generation was performed with the immunoSEQ multiplex PCR assay. The authors' analysis ran thus. A statistical classification framework was built to diagnose cytomegalovirus status from the catalog of TCR beta chain sequences. TCRdb mirrors the immuneACCESS table, restricted to in-frame sequences. Some clones are absent from its copies; in checked studies, under half trace to an unresolved V gene, and the reason for the others is unknown. V, J and clone size are those of that table, while D and trimming were read from the DNA. This sample gives around 150,000 clones in total; 85% of them show up just once. Approximately 2% of the sample belongs to the ten largest clones.

Sequencing used PBMCs. The sequence was obtained from a man younger than 40 in good health and CMV-seropositive. The sequence joins TRBV29-1 to TRBJ2-5, with 7 bases in between that match TRBD1. CDR3 reads: CSTTPGTDQETQYF. The bases are TGCAGCACAACCCCCGGGACAGACCAAGAGACCCAGTACTTC.